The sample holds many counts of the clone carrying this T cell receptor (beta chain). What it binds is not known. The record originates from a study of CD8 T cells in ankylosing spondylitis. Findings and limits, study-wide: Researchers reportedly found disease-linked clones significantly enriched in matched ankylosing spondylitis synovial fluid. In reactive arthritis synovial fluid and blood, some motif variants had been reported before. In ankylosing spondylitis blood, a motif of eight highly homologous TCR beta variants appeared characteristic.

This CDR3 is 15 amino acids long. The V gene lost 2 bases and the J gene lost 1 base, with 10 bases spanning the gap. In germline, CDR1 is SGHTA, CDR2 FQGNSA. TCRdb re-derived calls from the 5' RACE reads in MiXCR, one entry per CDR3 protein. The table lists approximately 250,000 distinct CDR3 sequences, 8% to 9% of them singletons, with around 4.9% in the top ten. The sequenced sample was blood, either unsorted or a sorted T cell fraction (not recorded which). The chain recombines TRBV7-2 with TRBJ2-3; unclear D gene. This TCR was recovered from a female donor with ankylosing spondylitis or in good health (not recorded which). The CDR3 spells CASSLWARGTDTQYF. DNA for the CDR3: TGTGCCAGCAGCTTATGGGCCCGGGGCACAGATACGCAGTATTTT.